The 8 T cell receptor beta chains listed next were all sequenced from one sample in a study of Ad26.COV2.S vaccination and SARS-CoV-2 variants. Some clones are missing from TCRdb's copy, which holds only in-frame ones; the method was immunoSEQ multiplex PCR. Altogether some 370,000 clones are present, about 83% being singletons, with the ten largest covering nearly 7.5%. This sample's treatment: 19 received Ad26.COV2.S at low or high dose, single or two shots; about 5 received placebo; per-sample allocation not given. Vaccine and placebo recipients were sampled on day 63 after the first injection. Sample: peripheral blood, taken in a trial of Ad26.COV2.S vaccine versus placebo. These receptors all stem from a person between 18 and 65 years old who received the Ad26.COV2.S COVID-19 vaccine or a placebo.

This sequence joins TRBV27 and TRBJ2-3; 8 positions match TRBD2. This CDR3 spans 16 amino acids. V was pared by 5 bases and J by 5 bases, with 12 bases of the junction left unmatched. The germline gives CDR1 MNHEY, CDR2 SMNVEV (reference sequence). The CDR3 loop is CASSPIGLAYGDTQYF. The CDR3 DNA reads TGTGCCAGCAGTCCAATTGGACTAGCCTATGGAGATACGCAGTATTTT.

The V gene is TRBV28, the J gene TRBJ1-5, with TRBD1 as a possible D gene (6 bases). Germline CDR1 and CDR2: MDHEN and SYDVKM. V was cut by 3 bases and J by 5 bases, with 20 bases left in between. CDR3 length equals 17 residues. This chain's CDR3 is CASSLGLGRGFDQPQHF. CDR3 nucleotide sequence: TGTGCCAGCAGTTTGGGGTTGGGCAGGGGATTCGATCAGCCCCAGCATTTT.

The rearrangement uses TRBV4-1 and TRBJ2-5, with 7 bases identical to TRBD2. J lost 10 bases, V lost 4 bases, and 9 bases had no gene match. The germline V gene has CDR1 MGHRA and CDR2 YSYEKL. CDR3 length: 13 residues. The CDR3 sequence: CASSPGLDGVQYF. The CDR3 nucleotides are TGCGCCAGCAGCCCAGGACTAGACGGGGTCCAGTACTTC.

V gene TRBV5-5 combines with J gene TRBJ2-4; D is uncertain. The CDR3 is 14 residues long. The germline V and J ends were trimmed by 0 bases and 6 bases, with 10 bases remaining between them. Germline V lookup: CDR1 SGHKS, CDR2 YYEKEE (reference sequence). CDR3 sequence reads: CASSLEPGPNIQYF. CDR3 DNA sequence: TGTGCCAGCAGCTTGGAACCTGGCCCAAACATTCAGTACTTC.

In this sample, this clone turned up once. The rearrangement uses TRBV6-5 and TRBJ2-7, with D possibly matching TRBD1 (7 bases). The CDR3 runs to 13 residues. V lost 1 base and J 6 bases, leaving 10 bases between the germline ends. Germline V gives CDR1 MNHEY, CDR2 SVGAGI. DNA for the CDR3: TGTGCCAGCAGTTACTGGCAGGGGGGCGAGCAGTACTTC. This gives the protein CASSYWQGGEQYF.

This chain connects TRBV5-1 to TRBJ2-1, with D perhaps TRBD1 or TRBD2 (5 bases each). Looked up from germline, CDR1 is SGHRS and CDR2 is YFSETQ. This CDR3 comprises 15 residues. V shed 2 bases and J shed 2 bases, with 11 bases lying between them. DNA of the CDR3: TGCGCCAGCAGCTTTAGGGGACCCCCCTACAATGAGCAGTTCTTC. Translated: CASSFRGPPYNEQFF.

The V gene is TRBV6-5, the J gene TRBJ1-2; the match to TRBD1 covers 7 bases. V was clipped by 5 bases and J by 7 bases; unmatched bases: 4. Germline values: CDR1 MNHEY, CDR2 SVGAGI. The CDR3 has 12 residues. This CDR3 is CASSPQGGGYTF. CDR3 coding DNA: TGTGCCAGCAGTCCCCAGGGGGGTGGCTACACCTTC.

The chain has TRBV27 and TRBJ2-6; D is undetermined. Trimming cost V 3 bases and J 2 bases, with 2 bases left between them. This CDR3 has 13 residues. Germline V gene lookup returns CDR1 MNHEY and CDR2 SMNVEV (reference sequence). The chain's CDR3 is CASSFPGANVLTF. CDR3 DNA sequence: TGTGCCAGCAGTTTCCCTGGGGCCAACGTCCTGACTTTC.